This T cell receptor beta chain was obtained from a study of blood T cell repertoires in COVID-19. This CDR3 comprises 15 residues. The germline V gene has CDR1 SGHRS and CDR2 YFSETQ. Trimming removed 4 bases from V and 0 bases from J, with 10 bases in between. TCRdb's table, derived via immunoSEQ multiplex PCR, lists solely in-frame clones and lacks some. The data contain around 240,000 clones, about 82% of them singletons. The clonotype was recovered from a woman in her forties or fifties who had recovered from COVID-19. Sequencing input: PBMCs or T cells enriched from blood (not recorded which). This chain joins TRBV5-1 and TRBJ1-4; weak D call: TRBD1 (5 bases). This CDR3 is CASSGTGATNEKLFF. DNA for the CDR3: TGCGCCAGCAGCGGTACAGGAGCAACTAATGAAAAACTGTTTTTT.